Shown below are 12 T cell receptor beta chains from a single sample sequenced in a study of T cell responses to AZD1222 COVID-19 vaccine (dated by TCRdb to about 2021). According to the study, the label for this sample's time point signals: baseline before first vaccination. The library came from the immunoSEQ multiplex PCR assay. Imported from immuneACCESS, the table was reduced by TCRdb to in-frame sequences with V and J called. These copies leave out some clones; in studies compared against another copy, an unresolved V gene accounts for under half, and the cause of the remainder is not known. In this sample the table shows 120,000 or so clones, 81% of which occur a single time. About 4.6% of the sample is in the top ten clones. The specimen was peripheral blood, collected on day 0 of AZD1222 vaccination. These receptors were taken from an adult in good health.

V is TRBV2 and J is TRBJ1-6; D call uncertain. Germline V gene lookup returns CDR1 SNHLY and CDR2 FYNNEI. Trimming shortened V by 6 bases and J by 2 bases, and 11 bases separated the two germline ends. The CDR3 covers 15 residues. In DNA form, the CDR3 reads TGTGCCAGCAGATTGGACGACGCCTATAATTCACCCCTCCACTTT. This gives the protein CASRLDDAYNSPLHF.

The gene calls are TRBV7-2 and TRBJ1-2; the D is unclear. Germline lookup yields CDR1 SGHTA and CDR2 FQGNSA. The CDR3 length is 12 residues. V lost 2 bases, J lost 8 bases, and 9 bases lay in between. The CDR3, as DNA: TGTGCCAGCAGCTTAAATCGGCGCGGCTACACCTTC. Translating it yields CASSLNRRGYTF.

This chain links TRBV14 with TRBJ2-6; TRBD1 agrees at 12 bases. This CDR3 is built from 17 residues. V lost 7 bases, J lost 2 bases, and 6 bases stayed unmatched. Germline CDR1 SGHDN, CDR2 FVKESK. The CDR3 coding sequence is TGTGCCAGCACCCCGGGACAGGGGGCTGCTGGGGCCAACGTCCTGACTTTC. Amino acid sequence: CASTPGQGAAGANVLTF.

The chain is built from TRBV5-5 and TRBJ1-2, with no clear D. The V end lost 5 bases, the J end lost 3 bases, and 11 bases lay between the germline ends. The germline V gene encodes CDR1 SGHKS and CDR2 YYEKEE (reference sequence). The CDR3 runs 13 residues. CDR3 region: CASRRTPDYGYTF. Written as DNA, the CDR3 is TGTGCCAGCAGACGGACTCCGGACTATGGCTACACCTTC.

The CDR3 bases are TGTGCCAGCAGGCGCCCTACTCCCTCCTACGAGCAGTACTTC. It codes for CASRRPTPSYEQYF. The rearrangement links TRBV28 to TRBJ2-7; D unclear. Germline CDR1 reads MDHEN; CDR2 reads SYDVKM. The CDR3 consists of 14 residues. V was shortened by 6 bases and J by 0 bases, with 12 bases between the two germline ends.

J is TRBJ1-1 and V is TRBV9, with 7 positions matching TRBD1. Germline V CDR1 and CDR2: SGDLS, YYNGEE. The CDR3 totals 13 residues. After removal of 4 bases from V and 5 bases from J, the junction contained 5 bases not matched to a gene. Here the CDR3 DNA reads TGTGCCAGCAGCCTCCAGGGGGGTACTGAAGCTTTCTTT. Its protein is CASSLQGGTEAFF.

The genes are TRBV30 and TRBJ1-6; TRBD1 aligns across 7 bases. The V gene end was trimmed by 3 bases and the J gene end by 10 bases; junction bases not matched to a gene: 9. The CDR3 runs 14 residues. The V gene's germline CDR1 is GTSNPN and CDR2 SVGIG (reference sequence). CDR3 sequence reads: CAWSIQGGGSPLHF. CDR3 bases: TGTGCCTGGAGCATCCAGGGGGGAGGATCACCCCTCCACTTT.

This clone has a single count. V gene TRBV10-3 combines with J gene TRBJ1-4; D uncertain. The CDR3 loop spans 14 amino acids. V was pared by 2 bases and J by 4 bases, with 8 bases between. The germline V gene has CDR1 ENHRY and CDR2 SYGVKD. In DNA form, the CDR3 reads TGTGCCATCAGTGAGGGCAGCCTTAATGAAAAACTGTTTTTT. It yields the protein CAISEGSLNEKLFF.

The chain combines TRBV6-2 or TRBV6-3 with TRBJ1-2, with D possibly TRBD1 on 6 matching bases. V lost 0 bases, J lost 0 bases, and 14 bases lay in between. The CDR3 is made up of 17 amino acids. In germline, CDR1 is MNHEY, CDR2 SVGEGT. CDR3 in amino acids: CASSYSRTEPANYGYTF. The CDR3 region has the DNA TGTGCCAGCAGTTACTCGAGGACAGAACCAGCTAACTATGGCTACACCTTC.

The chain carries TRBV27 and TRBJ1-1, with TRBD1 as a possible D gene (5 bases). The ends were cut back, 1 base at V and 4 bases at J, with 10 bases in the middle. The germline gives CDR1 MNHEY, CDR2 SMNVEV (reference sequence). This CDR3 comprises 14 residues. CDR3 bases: TGTGCCAGCAGTTTATGGGACGGATCCACTGAAGCTTTCTTT. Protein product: CASSLWDGSTEAFF.

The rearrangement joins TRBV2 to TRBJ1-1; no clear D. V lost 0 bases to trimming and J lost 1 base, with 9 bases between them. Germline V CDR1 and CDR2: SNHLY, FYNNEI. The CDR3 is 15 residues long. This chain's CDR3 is CASSEARIPNTEAFF. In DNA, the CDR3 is TGTGCCAGCAGTGAAGCCCGCATCCCGAACACTGAAGCTTTCTTT.

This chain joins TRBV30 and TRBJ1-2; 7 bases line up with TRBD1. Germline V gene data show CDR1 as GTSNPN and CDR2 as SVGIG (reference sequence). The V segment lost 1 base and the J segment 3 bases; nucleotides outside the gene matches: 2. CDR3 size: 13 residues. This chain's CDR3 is CAWSADRHYGYTF. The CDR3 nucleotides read TGTGCCTGGAGTGCGGACAGGCACTATGGCTACACCTTC.